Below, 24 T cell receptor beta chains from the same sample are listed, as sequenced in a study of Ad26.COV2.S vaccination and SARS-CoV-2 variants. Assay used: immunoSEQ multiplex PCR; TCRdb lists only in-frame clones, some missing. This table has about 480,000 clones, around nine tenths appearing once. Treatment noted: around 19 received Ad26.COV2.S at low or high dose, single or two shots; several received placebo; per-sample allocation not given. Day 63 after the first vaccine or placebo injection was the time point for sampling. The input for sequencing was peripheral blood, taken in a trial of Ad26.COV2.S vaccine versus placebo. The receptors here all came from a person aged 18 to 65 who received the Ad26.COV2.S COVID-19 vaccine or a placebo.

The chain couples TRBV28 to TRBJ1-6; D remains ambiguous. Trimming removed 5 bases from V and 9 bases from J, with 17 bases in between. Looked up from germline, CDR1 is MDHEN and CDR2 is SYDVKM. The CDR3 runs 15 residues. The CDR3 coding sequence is TGTGCCAGCAGTCAAATCTCCTCGAGGAGTTCACCCCTCCACTTT. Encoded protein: CASSQISSRSSPLHF. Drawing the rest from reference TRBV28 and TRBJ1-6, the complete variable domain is DVKVTQSSRYLVKRTGEKVFLECVQDMDHENMFWYRQDPGLGLRLIYFSYDVKMKEKGDIPEGYSVSREKKERFSLILESASTNQTSMYLCASSQISSRSSPLHFGNGTRLTVT.

CDR3: CASSIDHGGYGYTF. The CDR3 region has the DNA TGTGCCAGTAGTATCGATCATGGGGGCTATGGCTACACCTTC. The chain employs TRBV19 and TRBJ1-2; a weak D match, TRBD1 (5 bases). Germline CDR1 and CDR2: LNHDA and SQIVND (reference sequence). Trimming removed 3 bases from V and 4 bases from J, with 12 bases in between. The CDR3 sequence is 14 residues long.

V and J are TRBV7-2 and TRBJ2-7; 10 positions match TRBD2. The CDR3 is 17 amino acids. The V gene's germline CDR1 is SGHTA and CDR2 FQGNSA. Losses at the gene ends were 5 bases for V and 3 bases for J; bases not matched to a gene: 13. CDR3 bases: TGTGCCAGCAGCCTACCTGCTAGCGGGAGTTTCAGCTACGAGCAGTACTTC. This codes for CASSLPASGSFSYEQYF.

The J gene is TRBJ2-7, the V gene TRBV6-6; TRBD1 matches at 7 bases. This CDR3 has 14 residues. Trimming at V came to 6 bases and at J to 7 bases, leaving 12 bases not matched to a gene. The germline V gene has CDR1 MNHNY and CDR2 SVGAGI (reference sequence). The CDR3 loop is CASSAPRQGVEQYF. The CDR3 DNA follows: TGTGCCAGCAGCGCTCCGCGACAGGGCGTAGAGCAGTACTTC.

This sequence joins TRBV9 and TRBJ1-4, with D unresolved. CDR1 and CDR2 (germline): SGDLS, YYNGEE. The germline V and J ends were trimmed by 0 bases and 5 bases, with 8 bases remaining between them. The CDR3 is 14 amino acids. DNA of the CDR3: TGTGCCAGCAGCGTAGGTGATCAGAATGAAAAACTGTTTTTT. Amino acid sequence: CASSVGDQNEKLFF.

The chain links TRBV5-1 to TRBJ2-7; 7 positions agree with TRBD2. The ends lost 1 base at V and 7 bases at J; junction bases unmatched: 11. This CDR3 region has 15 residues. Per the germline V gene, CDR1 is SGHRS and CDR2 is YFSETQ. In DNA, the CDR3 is TGCGCCAGCAGCTTGTCGGGGCAGACGGGGGGTGAGCAGTACTTC. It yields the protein CASSLSGQTGGEQYF.

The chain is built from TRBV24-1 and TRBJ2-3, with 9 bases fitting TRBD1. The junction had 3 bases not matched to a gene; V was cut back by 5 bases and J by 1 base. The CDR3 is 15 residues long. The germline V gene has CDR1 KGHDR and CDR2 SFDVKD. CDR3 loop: CATSGWDRGTDTQYF. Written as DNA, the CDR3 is TGTGCCACCAGTGGCTGGGACAGGGGCACAGATACGCAGTATTTT.

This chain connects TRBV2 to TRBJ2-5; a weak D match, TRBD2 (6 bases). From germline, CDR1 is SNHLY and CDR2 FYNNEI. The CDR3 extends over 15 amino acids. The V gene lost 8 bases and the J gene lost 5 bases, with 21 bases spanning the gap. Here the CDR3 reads CASDRGLGLPETQYF. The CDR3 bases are TGTGCCAGCGACCGGGGACTGGGCCTTCCCGAGACCCAGTACTTC.

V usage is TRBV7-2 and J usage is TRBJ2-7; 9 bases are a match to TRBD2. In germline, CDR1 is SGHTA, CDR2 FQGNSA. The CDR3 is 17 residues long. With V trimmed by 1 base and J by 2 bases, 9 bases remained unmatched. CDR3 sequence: CASSLEGGGRDPYEQYF. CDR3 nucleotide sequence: TGTGCCAGCAGCTTAGAAGGTGGCGGGAGGGATCCCTACGAGCAGTACTTC.

This chain's CDR3 is CASSLRTGSEKLFF. The DNA for the CDR3 is TGTGCCAGCAGTCTTAGGACAGGCTCTGAAAAACTGTTTTTT. The V and J genes are TRBV28 and TRBJ1-4, with 7 nucleotides matching TRBD1. V was pared by 5 bases and J by 7 bases, with 7 bases of the junction left unmatched. Germline V gene sequence: CDR1 MDHEN, CDR2 SYDVKM. This CDR3 contains 14 residues.

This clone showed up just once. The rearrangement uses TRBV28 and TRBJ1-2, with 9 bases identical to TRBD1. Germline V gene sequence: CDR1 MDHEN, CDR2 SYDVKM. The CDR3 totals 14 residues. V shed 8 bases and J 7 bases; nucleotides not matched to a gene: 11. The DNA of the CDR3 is TGTGCCAGCGGGGGGGACAGGGAGTTAGGTGGCTACACCTTC. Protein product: CASGGDRELGGYTF.

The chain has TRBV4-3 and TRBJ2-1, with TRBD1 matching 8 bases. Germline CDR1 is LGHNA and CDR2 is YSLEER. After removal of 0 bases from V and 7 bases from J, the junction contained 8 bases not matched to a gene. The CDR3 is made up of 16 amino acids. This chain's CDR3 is CASSQETGTGDNEQFF. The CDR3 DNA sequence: TGCGCCAGCAGCCAAGAAACCGGGACAGGAGATAATGAGCAGTTCTTC.

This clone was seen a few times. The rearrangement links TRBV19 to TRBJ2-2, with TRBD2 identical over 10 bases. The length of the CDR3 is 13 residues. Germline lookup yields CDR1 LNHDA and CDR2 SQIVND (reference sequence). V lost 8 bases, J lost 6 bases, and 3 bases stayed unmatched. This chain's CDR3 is CASPSGRSGELFF. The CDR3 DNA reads TGTGCCAGTCCTAGCGGGAGATCCGGGGAGCTGTTTTTT. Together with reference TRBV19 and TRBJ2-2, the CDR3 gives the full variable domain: DGGITQSPKYLFRKEGQNVTLSCEQNLNHDAMYWYRQDPGQGLRLIYYSQIVNDFQKGDIAEGYSVSREKKESFPLTVTSAQKNPTAFYLCASPSGRSGELFFGEGSRLTVL.

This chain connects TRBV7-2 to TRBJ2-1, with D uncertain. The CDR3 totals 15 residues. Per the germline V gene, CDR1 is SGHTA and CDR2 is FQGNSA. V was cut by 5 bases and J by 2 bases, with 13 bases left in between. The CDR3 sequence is CASSTAVSPYNEQFF. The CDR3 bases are TGTGCCAGCAGCACCGCGGTTTCCCCCTACAATGAGCAGTTCTTC.

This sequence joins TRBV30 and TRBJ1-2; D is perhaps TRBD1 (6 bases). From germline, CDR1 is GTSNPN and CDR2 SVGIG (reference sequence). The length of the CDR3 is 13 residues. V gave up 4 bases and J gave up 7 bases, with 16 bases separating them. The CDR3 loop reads CAWTGAPFGGYTF. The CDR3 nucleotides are TGTGCCTGGACAGGGGCGCCCTTCGGTGGCTACACCTTC.

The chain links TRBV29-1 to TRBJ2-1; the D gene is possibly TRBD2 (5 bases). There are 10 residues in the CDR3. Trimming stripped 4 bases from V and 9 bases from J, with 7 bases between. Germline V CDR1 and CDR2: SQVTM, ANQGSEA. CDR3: CSVVGVEQFF. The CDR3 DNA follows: TGCAGCGTTGTCGGGGTTGAGCAGTTCTTC.

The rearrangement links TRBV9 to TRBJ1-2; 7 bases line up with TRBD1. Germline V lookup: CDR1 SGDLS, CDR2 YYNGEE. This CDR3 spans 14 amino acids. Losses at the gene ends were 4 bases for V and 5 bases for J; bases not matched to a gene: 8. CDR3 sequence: CASSLTTGTYGYTF. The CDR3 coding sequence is TGTGCCAGCAGCCTTACGACAGGGACGTATGGCTACACCTTC.

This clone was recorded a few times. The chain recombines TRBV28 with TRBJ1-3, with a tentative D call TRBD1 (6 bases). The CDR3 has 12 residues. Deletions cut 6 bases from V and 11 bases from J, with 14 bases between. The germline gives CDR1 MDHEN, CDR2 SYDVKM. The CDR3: CASRPGVSAIYF. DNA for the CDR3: TGTGCCAGCAGACCAGGGGTTAGCGCCATATATTTT.

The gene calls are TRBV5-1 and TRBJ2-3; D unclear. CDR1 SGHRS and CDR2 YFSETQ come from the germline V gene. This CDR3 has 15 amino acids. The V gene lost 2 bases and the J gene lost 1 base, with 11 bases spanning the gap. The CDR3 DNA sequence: TGCGCCAGCAGCTTCCTAGGGTTTCGCACAGATACGCAGTATTTT. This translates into CASSFLGFRTDTQYF.

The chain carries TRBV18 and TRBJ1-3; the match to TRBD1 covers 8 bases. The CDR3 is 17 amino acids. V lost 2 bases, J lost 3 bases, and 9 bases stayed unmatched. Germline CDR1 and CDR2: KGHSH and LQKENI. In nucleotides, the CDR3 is TGTGCCAGCTCACCATTACAGCCAGGGGGCCGTGGAAACACCATATATTTT. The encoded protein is CASSPLQPGGRGNTIYF.

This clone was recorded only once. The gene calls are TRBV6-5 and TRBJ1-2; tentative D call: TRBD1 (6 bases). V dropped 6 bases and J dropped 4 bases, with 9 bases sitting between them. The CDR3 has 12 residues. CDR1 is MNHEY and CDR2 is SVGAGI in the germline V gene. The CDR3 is CASRNRAYGYTF. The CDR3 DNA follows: TGTGCCAGCAGAAACAGGGCCTATGGCTACACCTTC.

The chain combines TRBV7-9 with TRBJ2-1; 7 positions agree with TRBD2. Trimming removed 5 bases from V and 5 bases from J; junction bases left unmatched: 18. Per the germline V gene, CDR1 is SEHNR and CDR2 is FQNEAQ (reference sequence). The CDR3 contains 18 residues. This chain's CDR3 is CASSPQDGGRGGNNEQFF. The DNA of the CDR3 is TGTGCCAGCAGCCCCCAAGACGGTGGGAGGGGCGGGAACAATGAGCAGTTCTTC.

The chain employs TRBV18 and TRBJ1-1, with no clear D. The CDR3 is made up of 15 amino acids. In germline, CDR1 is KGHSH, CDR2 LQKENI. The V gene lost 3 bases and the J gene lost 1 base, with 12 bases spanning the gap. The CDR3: CASSPPGAPNTEAFF. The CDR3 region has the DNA TGTGCCAGCTCACCTCCGGGAGCCCCGAACACTGAAGCTTTCTTT.

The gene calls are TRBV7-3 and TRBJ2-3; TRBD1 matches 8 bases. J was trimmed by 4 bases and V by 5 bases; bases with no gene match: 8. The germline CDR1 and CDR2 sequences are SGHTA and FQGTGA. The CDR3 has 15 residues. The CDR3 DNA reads TGTGCCAGCAGCCCCGGACAGGGTTGGCCAGATACGCAGTATTTT. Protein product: CASSPGQGWPDTQYF.